This T cell receptor beta chain was observed in a study of beta chain features in type 1 diabetes. The study, taken as a whole, reports: Significant though moderate, a shortening of TCRB CDR3s appeared in all four CD4+ subsets of Type 1 diabetes patients. Patients and controls would be equally affected if PCR favored shorter templates.

Blood was collected once per donor into heparin, averaging about 120 mL. Expressed TCRB transcripts were sequenced after all isolated RNA was converted to cDNA. The average output of naive, central memory and regulatory T cell samples was several million reads. Assay: immunoSEQ multiplex PCR; the TCRdb copy retains only in-frame clones and omits some. This sample has under 200,000 clones; around 8% occur once, and the top ten carry around 0.5%. As to this clone: Its antigen is currently unknown.

The CDR3 has 13 amino acids. V was trimmed by 4 bases and J by 7 bases, leaving 11 bases between them. Looked up from germline, CDR1 is SGHRS and CDR2 is YFSETQ. The J gene is TRBJ2-2, the V gene TRBV5-1; D is ambiguous. The TCR sequence derives from a woman aged 18-35 years with type 1 diabetes. Sample: central memory CD4+ T cells from blood. CDR3 loop: CASSPQVRGELFF. DNA of the CDR3: TGCGCCAGCAGCCCCCAGGTGCGCGGGGAGCTGTTTTTT.